The rows below give T cell receptor beta chains drawn from one sample of a study of OX40 agonist ivuxolimab in advanced cancers. Profiling relied on immunoSEQ multiplex PCR, and the TCRdb table lists in-frame clones only, not all of them. The sample records tens of thousands of clones, more than 75% being singletons. The sample in question was CD4+ or CD8+ T cells sorted from blood, obtained in a trial of the OX40 agonist ivuxolimab. The receptor set was obtained from an adult with an advanced solid tumor such as melanoma, head and neck, liver or kidney cancer. The CDR3 runs from the conserved cysteine through the conserved F or W. The D gene is left open where the match is weak. A clone size is listed for some rows: how often the clone was seen (once, few, many), or a class if it is expanded.

CDR3: CASSQGPVGPQHF
DNA: TGTGCCAGTAGTCAGGGGCCGGTAGGGCCCCAGCATTTT
length: 13
V: TRBV19
D: NA
J: TRBJ1-5
size: NA

CDR3: CASSFYTATGELFF
DNA: TGTGCCAGCAGTTTCTACACCGCAACCGGGGAGCTGTTTTTT
length: 14
V: TRBV27
D: NA
J: TRBJ2-2
size: NA

CDR3: CSVEDHRGGIYGYTF
DNA: TGCAGCGTTGAAGATCATCGGGGAGGAATCTATGGCTACACCTTC
length: 15
V: TRBV29-1
D: NA
J: TRBJ1-2
size: NA

CDR3: CASSLPGRMTTEAFF
DNA: TGTGCCAGCAGCCTTCCGGGGCGGATGACCACTGAAGCTTTCTTT
length: 15
V: TRBV7-6
D: NA
J: TRBJ1-1
size: NA

CDR3: CASSREKITGTEAFF
DNA: TGCGCCAGCAGCCGTGAAAAGATTACCGGCACTGAAGCTTTCTTT
length: 15
V: TRBV5-1
D: NA
J: TRBJ1-1
size: NA

CDR3: CASLLTGTNYGYTF
DNA: TGTGCCAGCCTCTTGACAGGGACTAACTATGGCTACACCTTC
length: 14
V: TRBV28
D: TRBD1
J: TRBJ1-2
size: NA

CDR3: CASSWQHSGNTIYF
DNA: TGTGCCAGTAGTTGGCAGCACTCTGGAAACACCATATATTTT
length: 14
V: TRBV19
D: NA
J: TRBJ1-3
size: NA

CDR3: CASSPGRNRPYSNQPQHF
DNA: TGTGCCAGCAGCCCCGGACGGAACAGGCCCTATAGCAATCAGCCCCAGCATTTT
length: 18
V: TRBV27
D: NA
J: TRBJ1-5
size: NA

CDR3: CASSRTLNYGYTF
DNA: TGTGCCAGCAGCCGTACACTGAACTATGGCTACACCTTC
length: 13
V: TRBV5-6
D: NA
J: TRBJ1-2
size: NA

CDR3: CASSLMGGKSYNEQFF
DNA: TGTGCCAGCAGCTTAATGGGCGGGAAGTCCTACAATGAGCAGTTCTTC
length: 16
V: TRBV7-2
D: NA
J: TRBJ2-1
size: once

CDR3: CASSEGRASGRAEQFF
DNA: TGTGCCAGCAGTGAAGGCCGCGCTAGCGGGAGGGCTGAGCAGTTCTTC
length: 16
V: TRBV10-3
D: TRBD2
J: TRBJ2-1
size: NA

CDR3: CASTSGGANYGYTF
DNA: TGTGCCAGCACCTCGGGGGGAGCGAACTATGGCTACACCTTC
length: 14
V: TRBV7-2
D: NA
J: TRBJ1-2
size: NA

CDR3: CASSYSIYQRTEAFF
DNA: TGTGCCAGCAGTTACTCGATATACCAACGCACTGAAGCTTTCTTT
length: 15
V: TRBV6-5
D: NA
J: TRBJ1-1
size: once

CDR3: CASSPRQSRAETQYF
DNA: TGTGCCAGCAGCCCTAGACAGTCTCGGGCAGAGACCCAGTACTTC
length: 15
V: TRBV7-9
D: NA
J: TRBJ2-5
size: NA

CDR3: CASSPEGTDNQPQHF
DNA: TGCGCCAGCAGCCCGGAGGGGACAGACAATCAGCCCCAGCATTTT
length: 15
V: TRBV5-1
D: TRBD1
J: TRBJ1-5
size: NA

CDR3: CASRTLDNSPLHF
DNA: TGTGCCAGTAGAACGCTGGATAATTCACCCCTCCACTTT
length: 13
V: TRBV19
D: NA
J: TRBJ1-6
size: NA

CDR3: CASSSVIVIGANVLTF
DNA: TGTGCCAGCAGCTCCGTGATCGTAATTGGGGCCAACGTCCTGACTTTC
length: 16
V: TRBV5-5
D: NA
J: TRBJ2-6
size: NA

CDR3: CASGTTGNEQFF
DNA: TGCGCCAGCGGAACTACAGGCAATGAGCAGTTCTTC
length: 12
V: TRBV5-1
D: NA
J: TRBJ2-1
size: NA

CDR3: CASSLKGQSQRGEQYF
DNA: TGTGCCAGCAGCTTAAAAGGACAGAGCCAACGGGGCGAGCAGTACTTC
length: 16
V: TRBV7-6
D: NA
J: TRBJ2-7
size: NA

CDR3: CASSRLTSSYNEQFF
DNA: TGTGCCAGCAGCCGATTGACAAGCTCCTACAATGAGCAGTTCTTC
length: 15
V: TRBV9
D: NA
J: TRBJ2-1
size: NA

CDR3: CASSHRGTSTYNEQFF
DNA: TGTGCCAGCAGCCACAGGGGAACTAGCACCTACAATGAGCAGTTCTTC
length: 16
V: TRBV11-2
D: NA
J: TRBJ2-1
size: NA

CDR3: CASSPPSAGTDTQYF
DNA: TGTGCCAGCAGCCCGCCCAGTGCTGGCACAGATACGCAGTATTTT
length: 15
V: TRBV7-2
D: NA
J: TRBJ2-3
size: NA

CDR3: CAWSALGEQFF
DNA: TGTGCCTGGAGCGCGTTGGGTGAGCAGTTCTTC
length: 11
V: TRBV30
D: NA
J: TRBJ2-1
size: NA

CDR3: CASTNRGRNTEAFF
DNA: TGTGCCAGCACCAATAGGGGGAGGAACACTGAAGCTTTCTTT
length: 14
V: TRBV28
D: NA
J: TRBJ1-1
size: NA

CDR3: CASSSISPGLAGQETQYF
DNA: TGTGCCAGCAGCTCCATCTCCCCGGGACTAGCGGGACAAGAGACCCAGTACTTC
length: 18
V: TRBV7-2
D: TRBD2
J: TRBJ2-5
size: NA

CDR3: CASSTQPGANYGYTF
DNA: TGTGCCAGTAGTACCCAGCCAGGGGCCAACTATGGCTACACCTTC
length: 15
V: TRBV19
D: NA
J: TRBJ1-2
size: NA

CDR3: CASSLPTGAAFF
DNA: TGCGCCAGCAGCTTGCCCACAGGGGCAGCTTTCTTT
length: 12
V: TRBV5-1
D: TRBD1
J: TRBJ1-1
size: NA

CDR3: CASSKAQLTTF
DNA: TGTGCCAGCAGCAAAGCACAACTGACCACCTTC
length: 11
V: TRBV21-1
D: NA
J: TRBJ1-2
size: NA

CDR3: CASSSSTGNIGYTF
DNA: TGTGCCAGCAGCTCCTCGACAGGGAATATTGGCTACACCTTC
length: 14
V: TRBV7-9
D: TRBD1
J: TRBJ1-2
size: few

CDR3: CASSPDRVGTEAFF
DNA: TGTGCCAGCAGTCCTGACAGGGTTGGAACTGAAGCTTTCTTT
length: 14
V: TRBV27
D: TRBD1
J: TRBJ1-1
size: once

CDR3: CASSPRDREYNEQFF
DNA: TGTGCCAGCAGCCCCCGGGACAGAGAATACAATGAGCAGTTCTTC
length: 15
V: TRBV9
D: TRBD1
J: TRBJ2-1
size: NA

CDR3: CASRETGGGEKLFF
DNA: TGTGCCAGTAGGGAGACAGGGGGAGGAGAAAAACTGTTTTTT
length: 14
V: TRBV19
D: TRBD1
J: TRBJ1-4
size: NA

CDR3: CASSLDSYEAFF
DNA: TGTGCCAGCAGCTTAGATTCTTATGAAGCTTTCTTT
length: 12
V: TRBV11-2
D: NA
J: TRBJ1-1
size: NA

CDR3: CASSPFLGSSGANVLTF
DNA: TGTGCCAGTAGTCCCTTCTTAGGTAGTTCTGGGGCCAACGTCCTGACTTTC
length: 17
V: TRBV19
D: NA
J: TRBJ2-6
size: NA

CDR3: CASSYDRTALNTEAFF
DNA: TGTGCCAGCAGTTACGATCGGACAGCTTTGAACACTGAAGCTTTCTTT
length: 16
V: TRBV6-5
D: NA
J: TRBJ1-1
size: once

CDR3: CASSLLGPYEQYF
DNA: TGTGCCAGCAGTTTATTGGGTCCGTACGAGCAGTACTTC
length: 13
V: TRBV27
D: NA
J: TRBJ2-7
size: NA